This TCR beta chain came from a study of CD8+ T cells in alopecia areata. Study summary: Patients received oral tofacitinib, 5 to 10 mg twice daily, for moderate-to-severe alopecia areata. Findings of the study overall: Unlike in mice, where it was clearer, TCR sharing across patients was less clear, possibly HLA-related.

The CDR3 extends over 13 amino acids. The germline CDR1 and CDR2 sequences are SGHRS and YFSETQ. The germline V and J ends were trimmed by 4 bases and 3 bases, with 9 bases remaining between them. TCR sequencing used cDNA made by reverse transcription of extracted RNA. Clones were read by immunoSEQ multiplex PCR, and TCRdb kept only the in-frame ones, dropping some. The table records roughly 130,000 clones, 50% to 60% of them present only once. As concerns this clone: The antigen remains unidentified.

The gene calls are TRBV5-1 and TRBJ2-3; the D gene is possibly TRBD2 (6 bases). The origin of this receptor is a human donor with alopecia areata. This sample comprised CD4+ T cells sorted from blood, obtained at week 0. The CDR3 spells CASSLRETDTQYF. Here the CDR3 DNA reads TGCGCCAGCAGCCTCCGGGAGACAGATACGCAGTATTTT.